These T cell receptor beta chains were read from a single sample in a study of sequential checkpoint blockade in melanoma. Clones were read by immunoSEQ multiplex PCR, and TCRdb kept only the in-frame ones, dropping some. The sample lists approximately 3,500 clones; roughly 24% were seen once. Sequenced here: tumor tissue (inferred from file names), sampled from a patient given nivolumab and ipilimumab in sequence. These receptors came from a human donor with melanoma. Both conserved end residues are part of each CDR3. Fields, in order: clone size, J gene, V gene, D gene, CDR3 protein, CDR3 DNA. D genes are given only for firm matches. The size of a clone is reported for some rows only, either as once, few or many, or as a class for expanded clones.

clone size: medium-sized; J gene: TRBJ1-5; V gene: TRBV6-8; D gene: TRBD1; CDR3 protein: CASSPRPTGAVNQPQHF; CDR3 DNA: TGTGCCAGCAGTCCCCGCCCTACAGGGGCCGTCAATCAGCCCCAGCATTTT
clone size: .; J gene: TRBJ2-4; V gene: TRBV19; D gene: .; CDR3 protein: CASSSSWGVQNIQYF; CDR3 DNA: TGTGCCAGTAGTAGCTCGTGGGGGGTCCAAAACATTCAGTACTTC
clone size: few; J gene: TRBJ1-2; V gene: TRBV28; D gene: .; CDR3 protein: CASSPTVNYGYTF; CDR3 DNA: TGTGCCAGCAGCCCAACAGTAAACTATGGCTACACCTTC
clone size: many; J gene: TRBJ1-2; V gene: TRBV11-3; D gene: .; CDR3 protein: CASTPKGDKDYGYTF; CDR3 DNA: TGTGCCAGCACCCCCAAAGGGGACAAAGACTATGGCTACACCTTC
clone size: .; J gene: TRBJ1-2; V gene: TRBV19; D gene: TRBD1; CDR3 protein: CASNSAGGNYGYTF; CDR3 DNA: TGTGCCAGTAACTCCGCAGGGGGAAACTATGGCTACACCTTC
clone size: .; J gene: TRBJ1-2; V gene: TRBV28; D gene: TRBD1; CDR3 protein: CASRSTGGNYGYTF; CDR3 DNA: TGTGCCAGCAGGTCGACAGGGGGAAACTATGGCTACACCTTC
clone size: few; J gene: TRBJ2-7; V gene: TRBV6-8; D gene: TRBD1; CDR3 protein: CASSDRGREQYF; CDR3 DNA: TGTGCCAGCAGTGACAGGGGGCGCGAGCAGTACTTC
clone size: .; J gene: TRBJ2-1; V gene: TRBV30; D gene: TRBD1; CDR3 protein: CAWTGTGGGIRSYNEQFF; CDR3 DNA: TGTGCCTGGACCGGGACAGGGGGGGGGATTAGGTCCTACAATGAGCAGTTCTTC
clone size: .; J gene: TRBJ1-2; V gene: TRBV18; D gene: TRBD1; CDR3 protein: CASSPSGQGMSGYTF; CDR3 DNA: TGTGCCAGCTCACCTTCGGGACAGGGAATGTCTGGCTACACCTTC
clone size: .; J gene: TRBJ2-2; V gene: TRBV5-1; D gene: TRBD2; CDR3 protein: CASSFSGTSGTGELFF; CDR3 DNA: TGCGCCAGCAGCTTTTCCGGGACTAGCGGCACCGGGGAGCTGTTTTTT
clone size: many; J gene: TRBJ1-2; V gene: TRBV12-5; D gene: .; CDR3 protein: CASRGSVRDFDYTF; CDR3 DNA: TGTGCCAGCCGGGGGTCCGTCCGGGACTTTGACTACACCTTC
clone size: few; J gene: TRBJ2-7; V gene: TRBV9; D gene: .; CDR3 protein: CASSDGTFSYEQYF; CDR3 DNA: TGTGCCAGCAGTGATGGGACTTTCTCCTACGAGCAGTACTTC
clone size: .; J gene: TRBJ2-5; V gene: TRBV23-1; D gene: .; CDR3 protein: CASSQAAGETQYF; CDR3 DNA: TGCGCCAGCAGCCAAGCAGCGGGAGAGACCCAGTACTTC
clone size: medium-sized; J gene: TRBJ2-1; V gene: TRBV11-3; D gene: TRBD2; CDR3 protein: CASRPGTSLHEQFF; CDR3 DNA: TGTGCCAGCAGACCCGGGACTAGTCTACATGAGCAGTTCTTC
clone size: few; J gene: TRBJ2-5; V gene: TRBV11-3; D gene: .; CDR3 protein: CASSFTGQGETQYF; CDR3 DNA: TGTGCCAGCAGCTTTACAGGGCAGGGGGAGACCCAGTACTTC
clone size: few; J gene: TRBJ2-2; V gene: TRBV6-8; D gene: .; CDR3 protein: CASMEEGWGELFF; CDR3 DNA: TGTGCCAGCATGGAGGAGGGTTGGGGGGAGCTGTTTTTT
clone size: .; J gene: TRBJ2-3; V gene: TRBV25-1; D gene: .; CDR3 protein: CASSERNPPDTQYF; CDR3 DNA: TGTGCCAGCAGTGAACGGAACCCCCCAGATACGCAGTATTTT
clone size: .; J gene: TRBJ1-5; V gene: TRBV14; D gene: .; CDR3 protein: CASSQDAGQPQHF; CDR3 DNA: TGTGCCAGCAGCCAAGACGCGGGGCAGCCCCAGCATTTT
clone size: .; J gene: TRBJ2-3; V gene: TRBV7-4; D gene: .; CDR3 protein: CASSPVGADTQYF; CDR3 DNA: TGTGCCAGCAGCCCGGTGGGCGCAGATACGCAGTATTTT
clone size: medium-sized; J gene: TRBJ1-1; V gene: TRBV11-3; D gene: TRBD1; CDR3 protein: CASSSDRGPTEAFF; CDR3 DNA: TGTGCCAGCAGCTCGGACAGGGGGCCCACTGAAGCTTTCTTT
clone size: .; J gene: TRBJ2-1; V gene: TRBV18; D gene: .; CDR3 protein: CASSPSRSGDEQFF; CDR3 DNA: TGTGCCAGCTCACCGAGTCGGTCTGGGGATGAGCAGTTCTTC
clone size: medium-sized; J gene: TRBJ2-5; V gene: TRBV6-8; D gene: TRBD1; CDR3 protein: CASSYDRDRGRQETQYF; CDR3 DNA: TGTGCCAGCAGTTACGACCGGGACAGGGGGCGACAAGAGACCCAGTACTTC
clone size: .; J gene: TRBJ2-5; V gene: TRBV6-8; D gene: TRBD2; CDR3 protein: CASSWTSGSRETQYF; CDR3 DNA: TGTGCCAGCAGCTGGACTAGCGGGAGTCGCGAGACCCAGTACTTC
clone size: .; J gene: TRBJ2-7; V gene: TRBV5-1; D gene: TRBD1; CDR3 protein: CASSSGTGGLKWKYF; CDR3 DNA: TGCGCCAGCAGCTCCGGGACAGGGGGCTTAAAATGGAAGTACTTC
clone size: few; J gene: TRBJ1-2; V gene: TRBV25-1; D gene: TRBD1; CDR3 protein: CASSRYGTALKGYTF; CDR3 DNA: TGTGCCAGCAGTCGATATGGGACAGCGTTAAAAGGCTACACCTTC
clone size: .; J gene: TRBJ1-2; V gene: TRBV19; D gene: .; CDR3 protein: CASSTPGHLNGYTF; CDR3 DNA: TGTGCCAGTAGTACCCCGGGACACTTAAATGGCTACACCTTC
clone size: .; J gene: TRBJ1-2; V gene: TRBV18; D gene: .; CDR3 protein: CASSGTDRTYGYTF; CDR3 DNA: TGTGCCAGCTCAGGCACCGACAGGACCTATGGCTACACCTTC
clone size: many; J gene: TRBJ2-2; V gene: TRBV11-3; D gene: .; CDR3 protein: CASSFAGVKTGELFF; CDR3 DNA: TGTGCCAGCAGCTTTGCAGGGGTAAAAACCGGGGAGCTGTTTTTT
clone size: medium-sized; J gene: TRBJ2-3; V gene: TRBV11-3; D gene: .; CDR3 protein: CASSLLNTVTDTQYF; CDR3 DNA: TGTGCCAGCAGCTTATTGAACACCGTCACAGATACGCAGTATTTT